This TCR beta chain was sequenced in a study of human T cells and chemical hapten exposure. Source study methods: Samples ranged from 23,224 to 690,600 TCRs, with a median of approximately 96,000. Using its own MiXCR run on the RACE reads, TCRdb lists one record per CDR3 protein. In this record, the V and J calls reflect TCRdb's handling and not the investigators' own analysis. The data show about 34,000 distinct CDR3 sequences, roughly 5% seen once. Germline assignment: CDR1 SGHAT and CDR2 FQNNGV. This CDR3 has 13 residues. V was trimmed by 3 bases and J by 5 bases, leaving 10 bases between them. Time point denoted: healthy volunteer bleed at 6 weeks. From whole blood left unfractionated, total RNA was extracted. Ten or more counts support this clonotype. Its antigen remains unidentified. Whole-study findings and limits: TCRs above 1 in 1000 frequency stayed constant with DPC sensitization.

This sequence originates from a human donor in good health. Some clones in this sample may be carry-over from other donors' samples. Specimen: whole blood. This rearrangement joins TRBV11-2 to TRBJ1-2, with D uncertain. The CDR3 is CASSFEGIYGYTF. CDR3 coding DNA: TGTGCCAGCAGCTTTGAGGGCATTTATGGCTACACCTTC.